This is a list of T cell receptor beta chains from one sample in a study of blood T cell repertoires in COVID-19. Some clones are missing from TCRdb's copy, which holds only in-frame ones; the method was immunoSEQ multiplex PCR. The top ten clones hold about 1.7% of a sample with about 400,000 clones, 85% to 90% of them seen once. Sequenced material: PBMCs or T cells enriched from blood (not recorded which). These receptors were collected from a young woman who had recovered from COVID-19. The CDR3 runs from the conserved cysteine through the conserved F or W. D genes are given only for firm matches. Part of the rows lack a size; the others show once, few, many or a class for expanded clones.

D gene	V gene	clone size	J gene	CDR3 DNA	CDR3 protein
NA	TRBV9	NA	TRBJ1-5	TGTGCCAGCAGCTTACACGGCAATCAGCCCCAGCATTTT	CASSLHGNQPQHF
NA	TRBV5-5	NA	TRBJ2-7	TGTGCCAGCAGCTATACTCTGACAGTCTACGAGCAGTACTTC	CASSYTLTVYEQYF
TRBD2	TRBV18	NA	TRBJ2-5	TGTGCCAGCTCACCACGGGATAGCGGGGGAATAGAGACCCAGTACTTC	CASSPRDSGGIETQYF
NA	TRBV21-1	NA	TRBJ2-2	TGTGCCAGCAGCAAAAAAACGGAGCTCACCGGGGAGCTGTTTTTT	CASSKKTELTGELFF
TRBD1	TRBV7-9	NA	TRBJ1-2	TGTGCCAGCAGACACGGTAGGACAGGGCTTGATGGCTACACCTTC	CASRHGRTGLDGYTF
TRBD1	TRBV2	NA	TRBJ1-2	TGTGCCAGCGGACAGGGCAACTATGGCTACACCTTC	CASGQGNYGYTF
TRBD1	TRBV12-3/TRBV12-4	NA	TRBJ1-1	TGTGCCAGCAGTTTAGGAGGGGGCGTCTTAGCTTTCTTT	CASSLGGGVLAFF
NA	TRBV30	NA	TRBJ2-7	TGTGCCTGGGCTCGGGGGGCGTACGAGCAGTACTTC	CAWARGAYEQYF
NA	TRBV2	NA	TRBJ1-4	TGTGCCAGCAGGCGCGACAGCTCCGTACAAGAAAAACTGTTTTTT	CASRRDSSVQEKLFF
NA	TRBV7-9	few	TRBJ1-2	TGTGCCAGCAAACCTCAAGGACAAATACCTTCAATCTATGGCTACACCTTC	CASKPQGQIPSIYGYTF
TRBD1	TRBV16	once	TRBJ1-6	TGTGCCAGCAGCCAAGGACAGGGGTTTGATTCACCCCTCCACTTT	CASSQGQGFDSPLHF
TRBD2	TRBV5-1	NA	TRBJ2-1	TGCGCCAGCCGAGGACTAGCGGGAGCCTACAATGAGCAGTTCTTC	CASRGLAGAYNEQFF
NA	TRBV3-1/TRBV3-2	NA	TRBJ2-7	TGTGCCAGCAGCCAACGATCGCGGGTCTACGAGCAGTACTTC	CASSQRSRVYEQYF
NA	TRBV7-8	NA	TRBJ2-5	TGTGCCAGCAGCTACCAGACAGGGAGGTGGGAGACCCAGTACTTC	CASSYQTGRWETQYF
NA	TRBV2	once	TRBJ2-7	TGTGCCAGCAGTCTCACAGGCCAGACCTACGAGCAGTACTTC	CASSLTGQTYEQYF
NA	TRBV7-2	once	TRBJ2-7	TGTGCCAGCAGCCCGGACTTGTACGCCTACGAGCAGTACTTC	CASSPDLYAYEQYF
TRBD1	TRBV7-2	NA	TRBJ1-4	TGTGCCAGCCAAAGTGGCGGGACAGGGCGGCAAAAGCTGTTTTTT	CASQSGGTGRQKLFF
NA	TRBV20-1	NA	TRBJ2-7	TGCAGTGCTAGAGATCCGTACGAGCAGTACTTC	CSARDPYEQYF
NA	TRBV2	NA	TRBJ2-3	TGTGCCAGCATTGCACAGAGCACAGATACGCAGTATTTT	CASIAQSTDTQYF
TRBD1	TRBV5-4	NA	TRBJ1-2	TGTGCCAGCAGCTTTTCAGGGGGCGATGGCTACACCTTC	CASSFSGGDGYTF
NA	TRBV27	NA	TRBJ2-2	TGTGCCAGCATCTATGCCGGGGAGCTGTTTTTT	CASIYAGELFF
NA	TRBV7-6	NA	TRBJ1-1	TGTGCCAGCAGCTCTGTCGTGTCAGGTGAAGCTTTCTTT	CASSSVVSGEAFF
NA	TRBV19	NA	TRBJ2-2	TGTGCCAGTAGTGTCCCCCCAGGGTACCCGAGTACCGGGGAGCTGTTTTTT	CASSVPPGYPSTGELFF
TRBD1	TRBV5-4	NA	TRBJ1-4	TGTGCCAGCAGCTTAACAGGGGCTGAAAAACTGTTTTTT	CASSLTGAEKLFF
TRBD2	TRBV7-6	NA	TRBJ2-7	TGTGCCAGCAGCTTAGCAGAGGGACTATCCTACGAGCAGTACTTC	CASSLAEGLSYEQYF
TRBD2	TRBV7-2	NA	TRBJ2-3	TGTGCCAGCAGCTTAGGGCTAGCGGGGGGCCGGGTCCACACAGATACGCAGTATTTT	CASSLGLAGGRVHTDTQYF
TRBD1	TRBV4-3	NA	TRBJ2-7	TGCGCCAGCAGCTTACAGGTGGCAGGGGGCTCCTACGAGCAGTACTTC	CASSLQVAGGSYEQYF
NA	TRBV18	NA	TRBJ1-1	TGTGCCAGCGCGGGAGGGGGGGGCAAGAACACTGAAGCTTTCTTT	CASAGGGGKNTEAFF
TRBD1	TRBV28	once	TRBJ2-7	TGTGCCAGCAGTCCATCGACAGGGCCCTACGAGCAGTACTTC	CASSPSTGPYEQYF
NA	TRBV12-5	NA	TRBJ1-1	TGTGCTAGTGGCCAGGCGCTCGGCGGGGGGCACACTGAAGCTTTCTTT	CASGQALGGGHTEAFF
NA	TRBV19	NA	TRBJ2-7	TGTGCCAGTAGTATTTCGACTTCATACGAGCAGTACTTC	CASSISTSYEQYF
NA	TRBV6-5	NA	TRBJ1-5	TGTGCCAGCAGTCCTATAACAGGACCCCAGCATTTT	CASSPITGPQHF
NA	TRBV5-5	NA	TRBJ1-4	TGTGCCAGCAGCATAGGAGGGGCGAAGCCTGAAAAACTGTTTTTT	CASSIGGAKPEKLFF
NA	TRBV4-1	once	TRBJ2-2	TGCGCCAGCAGCTCACTAGGTCATTCTCTGAACACCGGGGAGCTGTTTTTT	CASSSLGHSLNTGELFF
NA	TRBV2	NA	TRBJ2-6	TGTGCCAGCAGTGGACGACCGACAGAACTTTATTCTGGGGCCAACGTCCTGACTTTC	CASSGRPTELYSGANVLTF
NA	TRBV14	NA	TRBJ2-7	TGTGCCAGCAGCCAAAACAGGGTTTCCGAGCAGTACTTC	CASSQNRVSEQYF
TRBD1	TRBV19	NA	TRBJ2-5	TGTGCCAGTAGGGACAGGCTGGAGGCCCAGTACTTC	CASRDRLEAQYF
NA	TRBV5-6	NA	TRBJ1-5	TGTGCCAGCAGCTTGGCAGGTAGCAATCAGCCCCAGCATTTT	CASSLAGSNQPQHF
NA	TRBV4-2	few	TRBJ1-2	TGTGCCAGCAGCCAAGAAACAGGGAATAGTCGATACACCTTC	CASSQETGNSRYTF
NA	TRBV5-1	once	TRBJ2-1	TGCGCCAGCAGCTTGGAGCCAGGGAGGTACAATGAGCAGTTCTTC	CASSLEPGRYNEQFF
NA	TRBV28	NA	TRBJ1-5	TGTGCCAGCAGACCGCAGGGCCCTGGTTTCGGTCAGCCCCAGCATTTT	CASRPQGPGFGQPQHF
TRBD1	TRBV2	NA	TRBJ1-4	TGTGCCAGCAGTTCGCAGGGGGCAAGGGAAAAACTGTTTTTT	CASSSQGAREKLFF
NA	TRBV2	NA	TRBJ2-5	TGTGCCAGCTCATTTATTGAGAGCCAAGAGACCCAGTACTTC	CASSFIESQETQYF
NA	TRBV7-3	once	TRBJ1-2	TGTGCCAGCAGCCAAAACAGGGCAGATGGCTACACCTTC	CASSQNRADGYTF
NA	TRBV6-5	few	TRBJ1-2	TGTGCCAGCAGTTACGAGGACAGCTATGGCTACACCTTC	CASSYEDSYGYTF
NA	TRBV14	NA	TRBJ2-3	TGTGCCAGCAGCCAAGATCGGGCGGGTAGCACAGATACGCAGTATTTT	CASSQDRAGSTDTQYF
NA	TRBV6-1	NA	TRBJ1-4	TGTGCCAGCAGTGAATGGAACAGGGAAGAAAAACTGTTTTTT	CASSEWNREEKLFF
NA	TRBV4-2	NA	TRBJ1-2	TGTGCCAGCAGCCAAGTAACCGAGGCGAGAGGCTACACCTTC	CASSQVTEARGYTF
NA	TRBV20-1	NA	TRBJ2-3	TGCAGTGCGTCCTTGACAGATACGCAGTATTTT	CSASLTDTQYF
TRBD1	TRBV6-2/TRBV6-3	once	TRBJ1-5	TGTGCCAGCAGTTACTTCCAGGGGGATAATCAGCCCCAGCATTTT	CASSYFQGDNQPQHF
NA	TRBV7-2	NA	TRBJ1-6	TGTGCCAGCAGCTTGCAGGGCTTCAGCTCCTATAATTCACCCCTCCACTTT	CASSLQGFSSYNSPLHF
NA	TRBV12-3/TRBV12-4	NA	TRBJ1-1	TGTGCCAGCAGTTTCCGAGGGAGCACTGAAGCTTTCTTT	CASSFRGSTEAFF
NA	TRBV2	NA	TRBJ1-6	TGTGCCAGCAGTCTCAATCCTGCGGGGGCTTTTAATTCACCCCTCCACTTT	CASSLNPAGAFNSPLHF
NA	TRBV27	NA	TRBJ2-1	TGTGCCAGCAAAGGGGCGGGGCCCGGCTACAATGAGCAGTTCTTC	CASKGAGPGYNEQFF
NA	TRBV19	once	TRBJ2-1	TGTGCCAGTAGTAAACCCTCAAGCGGGCGCTCCTACAATGAGCAGTTCTTC	CASSKPSSGRSYNEQFF
TRBD1	TRBV2	NA	TRBJ1-4	TGTGCCAGCAGTGCGACAGGGTTGGATGAAAAACTGTTTTTT	CASSATGLDEKLFF
TRBD2	TRBV9	NA	TRBJ2-5	TGTGCCAGCAGCGTAGGAGGGGGACTAGAGGAGACCCAGTACTTC	CASSVGGGLEETQYF